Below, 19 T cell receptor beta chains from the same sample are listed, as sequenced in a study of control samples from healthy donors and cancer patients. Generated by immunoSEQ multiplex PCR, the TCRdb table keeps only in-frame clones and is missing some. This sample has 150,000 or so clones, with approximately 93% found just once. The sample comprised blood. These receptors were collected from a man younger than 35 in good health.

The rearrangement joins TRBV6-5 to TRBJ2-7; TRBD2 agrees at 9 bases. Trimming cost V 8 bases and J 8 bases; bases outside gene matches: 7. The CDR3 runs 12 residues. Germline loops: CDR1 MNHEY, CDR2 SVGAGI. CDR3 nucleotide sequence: TGTGCCAGCCAAGGACTAGCGTACAAGCAGTACTTC. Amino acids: CASQGLAYKQYF.

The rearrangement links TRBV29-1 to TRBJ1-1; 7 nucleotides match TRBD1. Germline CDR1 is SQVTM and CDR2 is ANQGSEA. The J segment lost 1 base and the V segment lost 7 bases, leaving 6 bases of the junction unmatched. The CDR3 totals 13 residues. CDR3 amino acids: CSGIRGRNTEAFF. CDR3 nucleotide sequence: TGCAGCGGCATCAGGGGGAGGAACACTGAAGCTTTCTTT.

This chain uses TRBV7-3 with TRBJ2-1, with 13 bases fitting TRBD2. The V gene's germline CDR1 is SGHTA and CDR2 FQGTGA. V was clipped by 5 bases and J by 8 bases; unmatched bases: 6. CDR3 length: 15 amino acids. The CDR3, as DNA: TGTGCCAGCAGCCTTACGGGGACTAGCGGGGATGAGCAGTTCTTC. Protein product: CASSLTGTSGDEQFF.

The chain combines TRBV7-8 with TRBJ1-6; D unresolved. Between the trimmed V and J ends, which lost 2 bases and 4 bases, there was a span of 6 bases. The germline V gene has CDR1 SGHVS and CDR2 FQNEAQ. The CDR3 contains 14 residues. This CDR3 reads CASSLSPYNSPLHF. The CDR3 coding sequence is TGTGCCAGCAGCTTAAGTCCTTATAATTCACCCCTCCACTTT.

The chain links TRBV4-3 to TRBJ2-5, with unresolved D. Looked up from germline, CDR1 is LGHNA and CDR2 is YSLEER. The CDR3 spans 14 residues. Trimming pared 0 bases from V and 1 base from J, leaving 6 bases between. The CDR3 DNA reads TGCGCCAGCAGCCAAGAATGGGCCCAAGAGACCCAGTACTTC. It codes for CASSQEWAQETQYF.

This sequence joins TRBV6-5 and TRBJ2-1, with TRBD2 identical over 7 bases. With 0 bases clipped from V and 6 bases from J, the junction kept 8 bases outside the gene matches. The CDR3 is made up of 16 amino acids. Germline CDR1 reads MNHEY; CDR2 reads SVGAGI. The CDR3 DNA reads TGTGCCAGCAGTTACTCGACCAGCGGGACCCTCAATGAGCAGTTCTTC. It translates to CASSYSTSGTLNEQFF.

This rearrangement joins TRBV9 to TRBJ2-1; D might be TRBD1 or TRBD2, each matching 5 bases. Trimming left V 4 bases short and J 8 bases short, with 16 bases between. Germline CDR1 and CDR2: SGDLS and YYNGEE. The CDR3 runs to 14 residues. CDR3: CASSPGTSAHEQFF. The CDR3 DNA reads TGTGCCAGCAGCCCCGGGACCTCTGCGCATGAGCAGTTCTTC.

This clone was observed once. The CDR3: CASSLGGTAGELFF. The DNA of the CDR3 is TGTGCCAGCAGCTTGGGGGGGACAGCCGGGGAGCTGTTTTTT. The chain is built from TRBV13 and TRBJ2-2; TRBD1 or TRBD2 may be the D gene (7 bases each). Trimming removed 3 bases at V and 6 bases at J, with 11 bases between. The germline CDR1 and CDR2 sequences are PRHDT and FYEKMQ (reference sequence). The CDR3 length is 14 residues.

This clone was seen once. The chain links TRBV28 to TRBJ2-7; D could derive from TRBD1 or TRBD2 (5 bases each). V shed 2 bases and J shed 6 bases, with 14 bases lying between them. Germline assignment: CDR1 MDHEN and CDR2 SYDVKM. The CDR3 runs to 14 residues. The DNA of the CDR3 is TGTGCCAGCAGTTTAGTAACGAGGGGAACCGAGCAGTACTTC. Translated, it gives CASSLVTRGTEQYF.

CDR3 loop: CASSSFAANTGELFF. The CDR3 nucleotides are TGTGCCAGCAGCTCCTTCGCGGCGAACACCGGGGAGCTGTTTTTT. This chain joins TRBV3-1 (or the pseudogene TRBV3-2) and TRBJ2-2, with D unclear. This CDR3 is built from 15 residues. The V end lost 5 bases, the J end lost 0 bases, and 10 bases lay between the germline ends. The germline gives CDR1 LGHDT, CDR2 YNNKEL (reference sequence).

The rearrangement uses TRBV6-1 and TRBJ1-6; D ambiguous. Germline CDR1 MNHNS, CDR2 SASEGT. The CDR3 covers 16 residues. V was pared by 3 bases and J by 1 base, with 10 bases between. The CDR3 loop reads CASSDRIGSYNSPLHF. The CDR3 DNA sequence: TGTGCCAGCAGTGACAGGATCGGGTCCTATAATTCACCCCTCCACTTT.

The CDR3 bases are TGTGCCAGCAGCTCGTACAGGGACGGCTACACCTTC. Encoded protein: CASSSYRDGYTF. The genes are TRBV7-6 and TRBJ1-2; D is possibly TRBD1 (6 bases). This CDR3 contains 12 residues. Looked up from germline, CDR1 is SGHVS and CDR2 is FNYEAQ. The germline V and J ends were trimmed by 4 bases and 8 bases, with 11 bases remaining between them.

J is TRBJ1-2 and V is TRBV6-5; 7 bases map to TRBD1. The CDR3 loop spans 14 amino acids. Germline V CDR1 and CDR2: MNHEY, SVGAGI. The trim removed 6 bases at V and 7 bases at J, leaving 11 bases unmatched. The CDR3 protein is CASSYGTADFGYTF. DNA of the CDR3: TGTGCCAGCAGCTACGGGACAGCGGATTTTGGCTACACCTTC.

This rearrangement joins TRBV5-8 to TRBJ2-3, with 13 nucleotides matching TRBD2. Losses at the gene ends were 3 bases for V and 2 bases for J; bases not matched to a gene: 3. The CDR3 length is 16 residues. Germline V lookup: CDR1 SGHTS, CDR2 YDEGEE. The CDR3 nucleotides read TGTGCCAGCAGCTCCGGGACTAGCGGGACCACAGATACGCAGTATTTT. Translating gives CASSSGTSGTTDTQYF.

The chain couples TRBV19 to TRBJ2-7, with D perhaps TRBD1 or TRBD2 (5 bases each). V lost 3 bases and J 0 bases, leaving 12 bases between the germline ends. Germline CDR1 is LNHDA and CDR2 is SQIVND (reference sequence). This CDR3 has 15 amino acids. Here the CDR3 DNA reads TGTGCCAGTAGTATCAGGGAGAGTAGCTCCTACGAGCAGTACTTC. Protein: CASSIRESSSYEQYF.

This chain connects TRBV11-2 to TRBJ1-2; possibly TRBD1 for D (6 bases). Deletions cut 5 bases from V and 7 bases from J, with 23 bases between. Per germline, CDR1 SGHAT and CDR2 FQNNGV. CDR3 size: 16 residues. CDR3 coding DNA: TGTGCCAGCAGCCCTCTAGACGGGGGGCTAGTCTTTGGCTACACCTTC. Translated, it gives CASSPLDGGLVFGYTF.

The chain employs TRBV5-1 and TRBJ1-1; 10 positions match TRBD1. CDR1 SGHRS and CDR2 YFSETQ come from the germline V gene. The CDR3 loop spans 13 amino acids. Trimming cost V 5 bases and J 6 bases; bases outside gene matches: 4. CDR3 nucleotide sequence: TGCGCCAGCAGTACGGGACAGGGGTCTGAAGCTTTCTTT. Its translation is CASSTGQGSEAFF.

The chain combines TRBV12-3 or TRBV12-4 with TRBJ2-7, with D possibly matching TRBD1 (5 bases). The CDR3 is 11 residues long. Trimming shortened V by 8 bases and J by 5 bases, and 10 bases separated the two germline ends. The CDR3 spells CASGAVDEQYF. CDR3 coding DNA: TGTGCCAGCGGGGCAGTGGACGAGCAGTACTTC.

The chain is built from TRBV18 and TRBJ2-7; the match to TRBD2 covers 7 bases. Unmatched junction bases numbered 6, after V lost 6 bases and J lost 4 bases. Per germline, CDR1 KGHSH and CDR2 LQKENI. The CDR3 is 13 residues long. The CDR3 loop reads CASSPSGGYEQYF. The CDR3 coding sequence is TGTGCCAGCTCTCCCTCGGGGGGATACGAGCAGTACTTC.